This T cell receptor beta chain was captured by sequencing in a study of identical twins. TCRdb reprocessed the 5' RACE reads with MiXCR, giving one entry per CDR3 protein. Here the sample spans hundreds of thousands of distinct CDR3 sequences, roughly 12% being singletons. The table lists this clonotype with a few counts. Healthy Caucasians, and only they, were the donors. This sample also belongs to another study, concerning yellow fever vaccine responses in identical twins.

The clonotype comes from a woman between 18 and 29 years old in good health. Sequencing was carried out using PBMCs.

In DNA form, the CDR3 reads TGCAGTGCACGGACTAGCGGGAAGTACAATGAGCAGTTCTTC. This translates into CSARTSGKYNEQFF. V and J are TRBV20-1 and TRBJ2-1; 12 bases fit TRBD2. Per the germline V gene, CDR1 is DFQATT and CDR2 is SNEGSKA (reference sequence). Trimming cost V 6 bases and J 4 bases; bases outside gene matches: 4. This CDR3 has 14 residues.